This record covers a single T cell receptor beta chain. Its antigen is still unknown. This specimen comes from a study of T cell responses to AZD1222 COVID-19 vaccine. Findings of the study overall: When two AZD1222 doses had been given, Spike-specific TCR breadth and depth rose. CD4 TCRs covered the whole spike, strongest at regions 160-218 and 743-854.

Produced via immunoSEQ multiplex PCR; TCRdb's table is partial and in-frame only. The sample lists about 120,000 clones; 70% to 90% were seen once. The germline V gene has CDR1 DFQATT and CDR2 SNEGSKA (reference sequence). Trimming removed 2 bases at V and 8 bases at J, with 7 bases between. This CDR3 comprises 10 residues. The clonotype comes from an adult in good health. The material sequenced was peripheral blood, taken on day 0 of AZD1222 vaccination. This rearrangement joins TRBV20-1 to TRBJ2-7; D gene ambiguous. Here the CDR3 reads CSARSEKQYF. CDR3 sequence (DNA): TGCAGTGCTAGATCCGAGAAGCAGTACTTC.